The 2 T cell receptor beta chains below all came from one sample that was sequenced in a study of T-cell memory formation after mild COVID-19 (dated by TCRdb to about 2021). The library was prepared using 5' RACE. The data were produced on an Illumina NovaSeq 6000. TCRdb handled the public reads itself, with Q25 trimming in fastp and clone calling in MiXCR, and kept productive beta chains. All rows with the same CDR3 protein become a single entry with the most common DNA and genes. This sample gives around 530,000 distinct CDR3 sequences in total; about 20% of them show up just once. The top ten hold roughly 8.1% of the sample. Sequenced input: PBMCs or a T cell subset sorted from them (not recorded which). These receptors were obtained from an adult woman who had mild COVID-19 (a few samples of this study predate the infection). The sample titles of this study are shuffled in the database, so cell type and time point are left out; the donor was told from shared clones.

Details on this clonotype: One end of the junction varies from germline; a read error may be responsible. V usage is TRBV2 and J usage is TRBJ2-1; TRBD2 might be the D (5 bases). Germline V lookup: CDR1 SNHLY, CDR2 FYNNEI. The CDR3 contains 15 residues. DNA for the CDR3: TGTGCCAGCAGTGCATCCGGGGAAACCTACCATGAGCAGTTCTTC. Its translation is CASSASGETYHEQFF.

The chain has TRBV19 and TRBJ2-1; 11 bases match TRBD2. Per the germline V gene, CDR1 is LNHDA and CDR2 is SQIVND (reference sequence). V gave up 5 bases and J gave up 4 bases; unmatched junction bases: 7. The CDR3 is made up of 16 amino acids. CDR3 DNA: TGTGCCAGTAGTTCCCTAGCGGGAGGACGATACAATGAGCAGTTCTTC. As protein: CASSSLAGGRYNEQFF.